These T cell receptor beta chains were read from a single sample in a study of vaccination and CD4 T cells after COVID-19. TCRdb processed the PCR reads anew with MiXCR; each CDR3 protein has one entry. The sample lists about 21,000 distinct CDR3 sequences, roughly half seen once, with approximately 9% in the top ten. No antigen has been assigned to these receptors. Material: CD4+ T cells from blood, cultured in vitro. The receptor set was obtained from a human donor who had recovered from COVID-19. Each CDR3 is given with its conserved first and last residue. The D gene is left open where the match is weak. Expanded clones are given a class, and other clones once, few, many or no size at all.

len	v_gene	abundance	d_gene	j_gene	CDR3nt	CDR3aa
14	TRBV10-3	-	-	TRBJ2-6	TGTGCCGTCGAGGCCCGACCTGGGGCCAACGTCCTGACTTTC	CAVEARPGANVLTF
14	TRBV10-3	few	TRBD2	TRBJ2-3	TGTGCCATCAGTAGACTAGCGGGAACAGATACGCAGTATTTT	CAISRLAGTDTQYF
15	TRBV20-1	once	-	TRBJ2-1	TGCAGTGCTAATGATAGGGGGAATGCGCTTATTGAGCAGTTCTTC	CSANDRGNALIEQFF
16	TRBV2	-	-	TRBJ2-1	TGTGCCAGCAGCTCCCAGGGCGCGGAGCGCCACAATGAGCAGTTCTTC	CASSSQGAERHNEQFF
15	TRBV9	-	TRBD2	TRBJ2-1	TGTGCCAGCAGCCTCAGGCGGGAGAGATACAATGAGCAGTTCTTC	CASSLRRERYNEQFF
13	TRBV7-3	-	-	TRBJ2-5	TGTGCCAGCAGCTTTGGGGGGAGTGAGACCCAGTACTTC	CASSFGGSETQYF
12	TRBV20-1	-	-	TRBJ1-1	TGCAGTGCTCGAGAGGTGGGCACTAAAGCTTTCTTT	CSAREVGTKAFF
20	TRBV5-1	-	-	TRBJ2-2	TGCGCCAGCAGCTTGGCGGGGAGAGGCGTTGACAGGAGCTTCACCGGGGAGCTGTTTTTT	CASSLAGRGVDRSFTGELFF
15	TRBV7-2	-	-	TRBJ1-1	TGTGCCAGCAGCCTGGCTGGAGGGATGAACACTGAAGCTTTCTTT	CASSLAGGMNTEAFF
14	TRBV6-5	-	-	TRBJ1-2	TGTGCCAGCAGTTACCAACAGGGTGTCTATGGCTACACCTTC	CASSYQQGVYGYTF
13	TRBV20-1	-	-	TRBJ2-7	TGCAGTGCCCCCCTACCTGGTAACTACGAGCAGTACTTC	CSAPLPGNYEQYF
14	TRBV28	few	-	TRBJ1-5	TGTGCCAGCAGTTTACAGGGTTTTCGCCAGCCCCAGCATTTT	CASSLQGFRQPQHF
15	TRBV20-1	-	-	TRBJ1-5	TGCAGTGCTAGAGAACCGCGTCCCGGCAATCAGCCCCAGCATTTT	CSAREPRPGNQPQHF
15	TRBV19	-	-	TRBJ1-5	TGTGCCAGTAGTATCTTAAGGCCAGGCAATCAGCCCCAGCATTTT	CASSILRPGNQPQHF
14	TRBV2	-	-	TRBJ1-4	TGTGCCAGCTCAAGCAGGGGAGGTAATGAAAAACTGTTTTTT	CASSSRGGNEKLFF
14	TRBV5-1	-	-	TRBJ2-7	TGCGCCAGCAGCTTTGGACAGCAGGAGGGCGAGCAGTACTTC	CASSFGQQEGEQYF
13	TRBV18	-	TRBD1	TRBJ1-1	TGTGCCAGCTCCTACAGGGGAGCCACTGAAGCTTTCTTT	CASSYRGATEAFF
17	TRBV6-2/TRBV6-3	-	TRBD2	TRBJ2-1	TGTGCCAGCAGTTATCTAGCGGGAGAATGGGCCTACAATGAGCAGTTCTTC	CASSYLAGEWAYNEQFF
14	TRBV27	-	TRBD1	TRBJ1-2	TGTGCCAGCAGTTTATGGGCGGACAGGCATGGCTACACCTTC	CASSLWADRHGYTF
15	TRBV18	-	-	TRBJ2-5	TGTGCCAGCTCACCTAGCGCGGGACAGCAAGAGACCCAGTACTTC	CASSPSAGQQETQYF
17	TRBV28	-	TRBD1	TRBJ1-1	TGTGCCAGCAGGGAGGTCGGGGGACAGGGGAGGAACACTGAAGCTTTCTTT	CASREVGGQGRNTEAFF
12	TRBV20-1	few	-	TRBJ1-6	TGCAGTGCTAGAGATGGGAATTCACCCCTCCACTTT	CSARDGNSPLHF
11	TRBV7-4	once	-	TRBJ2-3	TGTGCCAGCAGCAGGACAGATACGCAGTATTTT	CASSRTDTQYF
12	TRBV10-1	-	-	TRBJ2-1	TGCGCCAGCAGTGAAGGTCCGGGAGCGATCCACTTC	CASSEGPGAIHF
14	TRBV27	-	-	TRBJ2-7	TGTGCCAGCAGTTTACGACAGGAAGTCCACGAGCAGTACTTC	CASSLRQEVHEQYF
12	TRBV28	-	-	TRBJ2-2	TGTGCCAGCAGGACCTTAACCGGGGAGCTGTTTTTT	CASRTLTGELFF
13	TRBV19	-	TRBD2	TRBJ2-7	TGTGCCAGTAGGAAAGCGGGGAGCGACGAGCAGTACTTC	CASRKAGSDEQYF
14	TRBV27	-	TRBD1	TRBJ2-1	TGTGCCAGCAGAAAGTACGACAGGGGGAATGAGCAGTTCTTC	CASRKYDRGNEQFF
14	TRBV20-1	few	-	TRBJ2-3	TGCAGTGCCGGGGGGCAGGGTTCGACAGATACGCAGTATTTT	CSAGGQGSTDTQYF
14	TRBV19	few	-	TRBJ1-5	TGTGCCAGTAGTATAAAGGGGCACAATCAGCCCCAGCATTTT	CASSIKGHNQPQHF
17	TRBV7-9	-	-	TRBJ1-1	TGTGCCAGCAGCTTGGGGGGGGGACTCACCGGGGACACTGAAGCTTTCTTT	CASSLGGGLTGDTEAFF
13	TRBV2	-	-	TRBJ1-1	TGTGCCAGCAGTGATTTCGCCTACACTGAAGCTTTCTTT	CASSDFAYTEAFF
15	TRBV20-1	-	TRBD2	TRBJ2-1	TGCAGTGCTGACCCTAGCGGGATAGGGCCGAGTGAGCAGTTCTTC	CSADPSGIGPSEQFF
16	TRBV4-1	-	TRBD2	TRBJ2-1	TGCGCCAGCAGCCTTCTCGAGGGGGGACTAGCGGGCCGGCAGTTCTTC	CASSLLEGGLAGRQFF
12	TRBV30	few	-	TRBJ2-1	TGTGCCTGGAGTGTGGGGGGGCCCACCCAGTTCTTC	CAWSVGGPTQFF
12	TRBV7-8	-	-	TRBJ1-2	TGTGCCAGCAGCTTACATGGGAGGGGCTACACCTTC	CASSLHGRGYTF
15	TRBV29-1	-	TRBD2	TRBJ2-4	TGCAGCGTGCCCGGGACTAGCGGGAATTGGGACATTCAGTACTTC	CSVPGTSGNWDIQYF
13	TRBV20-1	few	-	TRBJ1-1	TGCAGTGCTAGAGATCCGGGGGGGGCTGAAGCTTTCTTT	CSARDPGGAEAFF
12	TRBV20-1	few	-	TRBJ1-5	TGCAGCGGGGCAGGGAGCAATCAGCCCCAGCATTTT	CSGAGSNQPQHF
14	TRBV6-5	-	-	TRBJ1-1	TGTGCCAGCAGTTACAGCCTTCCGAACACTGAAGCTTTCTTT	CASSYSLPNTEAFF
19	TRBV7-3	-	TRBD2	TRBJ2-2	TGTGCCAGCAGCTTAACGCCGTGGGTGATAGCGGGAGAGACCGGGGAGCTGTTTTTT	CASSLTPWVIAGETGELFF
14	TRBV12-3/TRBV12-4	few	-	TRBJ1-5	TGTGCCAGCAGTTTTGGGACCCCCAATCAGCCCCAGCATTTT	CASSFGTPNQPQHF
13	TRBV7-2	-	-	TRBJ2-5	TGTGCCAGCAGCTTAGCTAGGGGAGAGACCCAGTACTTC	CASSLARGETQYF